The 21 T cell receptor beta chains given below trace back to one sample, sequenced in a study of persistence of HIV-infected CD4 T cells. Nonspecific anti-CD3/anti-CD28 bead stimulation represents the broad CD4+ T cell repertoire. Sorting of responding CD4+ T cells relied on upregulated CD40 ligand together with CD69. No antigen has been assigned to these receptors. The immunoSEQ assay was version 4, run in survey mode. Data came from immunoSEQ multiplex PCR; TCRdb stores just in-frame clones and leaves some out. The table has 35,000 to 50,000 clones, roughly 90% seen once; the top ten hold over 1%. The sample here was CD4+ T cells sorted from PBMCs after 18-hour stimulation, taken from a patient who received antiretroviral therapy. Receptor source: an adult man with HIV who was CMV-seropositive.

The chain recombines TRBV11-2 with TRBJ1-1; 9 nucleotides match TRBD1. In germline, CDR1 is SGHAT, CDR2 FQNNGV. V shed 5 bases and J 5 bases; nucleotides not matched to a gene: 6. The CDR3 contains 14 residues. CDR3 in amino acids: CASSATGGATEAFF. CDR3 DNA sequence: TGTGCCAGCAGCGCCACAGGGGGCGCGACTGAAGCTTTCTTT.

This clone was seen a few times. The chain has TRBV27 and TRBJ2-1; maybe TRBD2 (5 bases). Germline V gives CDR1 MNHEY, CDR2 SMNVEV (reference sequence). CDR3 length: 15 residues. V was shortened by 6 bases and J by 0 bases, with 12 bases between the two germline ends. As DNA, the CDR3 is TGTGCCAGCAGAGAGCGGATAAGCTCCTACAATGAGCAGTTCTTC. Amino acids: CASRERISSYNEQFF.

Only one count was recorded for this clone. The chain joins TRBV15 to TRBJ2-1, with D possibly TRBD1 on 5 matching bases. V was clipped by 0 bases and J by 10 bases, with 22 bases between them. Germline CDR1 and CDR2: LNHNV and YYDKDF (reference sequence). The CDR3 has 17 residues. The CDR3 DNA is TGTGCCACCAGCAGAGATCCTAGGTCTAGTGGCTACAGGGAGCAGTTCTTC. Protein sequence: CATSRDPRSSGYREQFF.

The chain recombines TRBV6-5 with TRBJ1-1, with D tentatively TRBD1 (5 bases). This CDR3 is 15 amino acids long. Trimming pared 3 bases from V and 0 bases from J, leaving 11 bases between. Germline CDR1 is MNHEY and CDR2 is SVGAGI. The CDR3 nucleotides are TGTGCCAGCAGTTATGGAACAGGTATGAACACTGAAGCTTTCTTT. This translates into CASSYGTGMNTEAFF.

This clone has a handful of counts. This CDR3 is CASSLRDGTEAFF. The CDR3 DNA reads as TGTGCCAGCAGTCTCAGGGACGGCACTGAAGCTTTCTTT. This chain links TRBV28 with TRBJ1-1; perhaps TRBD1 as D (5 bases). With 5 bases removed from V and 4 bases from J, the gap between germline ends came to 11 bases. The CDR3 has 13 amino acids. Germline V gene data show CDR1 as MDHEN and CDR2 as SYDVKM.

In nucleotides, the CDR3 is TGTGCCAGCAGCCTGGGAGGTACTCCGATGGGAGGAAACACCATATATTTT. It codes for CASSLGGTPMGGNTIYF. The chain links TRBV7-2 to TRBJ1-3; D is undetermined. In germline, CDR1 is SGHTA, CDR2 FQGNSA. Deletions cut 5 bases from V and 4 bases from J, with 21 bases between. The CDR3 is 17 amino acids.

The chain uses TRBV30 and TRBJ1-5, with D tentatively TRBD1 (5 bases). Germline lookup yields CDR1 GTSNPN and CDR2 SVGIG (reference sequence). With 0 bases removed from V and 3 bases from J, the gap between germline ends came to 9 bases. The CDR3 spans 14 residues. CDR3: CAWSVWGNNQPQHF. The CDR3 bases are TGTGCCTGGAGTGTATGGGGGAACAATCAGCCCCAGCATTTT.

The V call is TRBV10-3, the J call TRBJ2-3, with TRBD2 identical over 12 bases. This CDR3 comprises 17 residues. In germline, CDR1 is ENHRY, CDR2 SYGVKD. V shed 4 bases and J 0 bases; nucleotides not matched to a gene: 5. CDR3 in DNA: TGTGCCATCAGTGGTCTAGCGGGGGGGCCTAGCACAGATACGCAGTATTTT. Amino acids: CAISGLAGGPSTDTQYF.

The V call is TRBV4-1, the J call TRBJ2-1; 8 bases line up with TRBD1. CDR1 MGHRA and CDR2 YSYEKL come from the germline V gene. Trimming cost V 3 bases and J 0 bases; bases outside gene matches: 7. This CDR3 has 17 residues. CDR3 in DNA: TGCGCCAGCAGCCACCCCGACAGGGGAAGCTCCTACAATGAGCAGTTCTTC. Protein: CASSHPDRGSSYNEQFF.

The chain combines TRBV7-6 with TRBJ1-3; D is uncertain. V lost 3 bases, J lost 2 bases, and 11 bases lay in between. CDR1 SGHVS and CDR2 FNYEAQ come from the germline V gene. The CDR3 has 15 amino acids. The CDR3 DNA follows: TGTGCCAGCAGCTTGTCAGGAACGGCTGGAAACACCATATATTTT. Its translation: CASSLSGTAGNTIYF.

V gene TRBV5-1 combines with J gene TRBJ1-1; 7 bases map to TRBD1. Germline CDR1 SGHRS, CDR2 YFSETQ. Germline trimming cut 4 bases from V and 3 bases from J; bases unmatched to any gene: 9. The CDR3 extends over 15 amino acids. The CDR3 spells CASSERTGPDTEAFF. The CDR3 DNA follows: TGCGCCAGCAGCGAACGGACAGGTCCAGACACTGAAGCTTTCTTT. The variable domain in full, completed from reference TRBV5-1 and TRBJ1-1, reads KAGVTQTPRYLIKTRGQQVTLSCSPISGHRSVSWYQQTPGQGLQFLFEYFSETQRNKGNFPGRFSGRQFSNSRSEMNVSTLELGDSALYLCASSERTGPDTEAFFGQGTRLTVV.

The rearrangement joins TRBV7-9 to TRBJ1-4, with D perhaps TRBD1 (5 bases). Germline lookup yields CDR1 SEHNR and CDR2 FQNEAQ (reference sequence). The CDR3 has 15 residues. Trimming took 3 bases from V and 0 from J, leaving 8 bases between them. CDR3 bases: TGTGCCAGCAGCTTGGGGGGATCAACTAATGAAAAACTGTTTTTT. Translated: CASSLGGSTNEKLFF.

V usage is TRBV5-1 and J usage is TRBJ2-2; 7 bases map to TRBD2. J lost 4 bases, V lost 1 base, and 4 bases had no gene match. CDR3 length: 15 residues. Germline lookup yields CDR1 SGHRS and CDR2 YFSETQ. CDR3 coding DNA: TGCGCCAGCAGCTTGATTAGCGGGTTCACCGGGGAGCTGTTTTTT. As protein: CASSLISGFTGELFF. The complete variable domain, with remaining parts taken from reference TRBV5-1 and TRBJ2-2, reads KAGVTQTPRYLIKTRGQQVTLSCSPISGHRSVSWYQQTPGQGLQFLFEYFSETQRNKGNFPGRFSGRQFSNSRSEMNVSTLELGDSALYLCASSLISGFTGELFFGEGSRLTVL.

The rearrangement links TRBV28 to TRBJ2-6, with D possibly matching TRBD2 (6 bases). The CDR3 sequence is 17 residues long. Trimming shortened V by 6 bases and J by 2 bases, and 17 bases separated the two germline ends. The germline gives CDR1 MDHEN, CDR2 SYDVKM. The CDR3 nucleotides are TGTGCCAGCAGCCTTTCTTTGGGAGGTACTGGGGCCAACGTCCTGACTTTC. It codes for CASSLSLGGTGANVLTF.

This sequence joins TRBV5-4 and TRBJ2-1; 8 nucleotides line up with TRBD2. CDR3 size: 16 residues. The J segment lost 0 bases and the V segment lost 3 bases, leaving 5 bases of the junction unmatched. CDR1 and CDR2 (germline): SGHNT, YYREEE (reference sequence). The CDR3 DNA follows: TGTGCCAGCAGCTCCTCGGGGGGGAGCTCCTACAATGAGCAGTTCTTC. Residues: CASSSSGGSSYNEQFF.

This clone came up once. This chain links TRBV2 with TRBJ2-3; 12 bases are a match to TRBD2. V was pared by 5 bases and J by 1 base, with 1 base of the junction left unmatched. This CDR3 has 15 amino acids. In germline, CDR1 is SNHLY, CDR2 FYNNEI. For the CDR3, the DNA is TGTGCCAGCAGTCGACTAGCGGGGGGCACAGATACGCAGTATTTT. It translates to CASSRLAGGTDTQYF.

The table lists this clone with a few counts. CDR3: CASSFLADQPQHF. The CDR3 DNA sequence: TGTGCCAGCAGCTTCCTTGCGGATCAGCCCCAGCATTTT. The rearrangement uses TRBV27 and TRBJ1-5; D is unresolved. There are 13 residues in the CDR3. The germline V and J ends were trimmed by 6 bases and 5 bases, with 11 bases remaining between them. Germline V lookup: CDR1 MNHEY, CDR2 SMNVEV (reference sequence).

The CDR3 nucleotides read TGTGCCACCAGCAGATCCCTTAACTCCGGGGAGCTGTTTTTT. It codes for CATSRSLNSGELFF. The chain uses TRBV15 and TRBJ2-2; D is unresolved. Germline lookup yields CDR1 LNHNV and CDR2 YYDKDF (reference sequence). V was clipped by 2 bases and J by 6 bases, with 10 bases between them. CDR3 length: 14 residues.

This sequence joins TRBV6-5 and TRBJ1-1; D ambiguous. V lost 0 bases and J lost 1, with 9 bases in between. Germline V gives CDR1 MNHEY, CDR2 SVGAGI. The CDR3 is 15 amino acids. The CDR3 sequence: CASSYSARPNTEAFF. The DNA of the CDR3 is TGTGCCAGCAGTTACTCCGCCAGGCCGAACACTGAAGCTTTCTTT.

The chain uses TRBV19 and TRBJ1-6; D is unresolved. The length of the CDR3 is 14 residues. Trimming took 7 bases from V and 0 from J, leaving 7 bases between them. CDR1 and CDR2 from the germline V gene are LNHDA and SQIVND (reference sequence). CDR3 in DNA: TGTGCCAGTAAATTCAGCTCCTATAATTCACCCCTCCACTTT. It yields the protein CASKFSSYNSPLHF.

The rearrangement uses TRBV6-5 and TRBJ2-3; 8 bases align to TRBD2. V lost 6 bases to trimming and J lost 6 bases; unmatched junction nucleotides: 11. Germline V lookup: CDR1 MNHEY, CDR2 SVGAGI. The CDR3 is made up of 15 amino acids. The DNA of the CDR3 is TGTGCCAGCAGCAGGACCGGGGGGGCAGGGGATACGCAGTATTTT. This codes for CASSRTGGAGDTQYF.